This T cell receptor beta chain was captured in a study of shared T cell receptors in the human thymus (dated by TCRdb to the early 2020s). Describing the broader study: The study investigated the way shared, self-reactive T-cell receptor alpha chains are produced in the human thymus.

Libraries came from the immunoSEQ multiplex PCR assay. TCRdb's version of the immuneACCESS table is confined to in-frame rearrangements and falls short of the full clone set. An unresolved V gene accounts for under half of the shortfall where checked; the remainder is of unknown origin. Present in this sample are roughly 710,000 clones, 80% to 90% of which were seen just once. Together, the top ten hold 0.0095% to 0.011% of the sample. This clone was seen a handful of times. Its antigen is unknown. No qualities accompany the bases; no much larger clone lies one base away. These data also featured in a second study, about human thymus T cells. The second study's authors report: In Finland, the donors were immunologically healthy infants who were having open corrective cardiac surgery for congenital heart defects. Thymus tissue was obtained as surgical resects removed during corrective cardiac surgery. V and J gene segment usage appeared biased in both thymic and peripheral blood repertoires. The related research reported highly overlapping thymic TCR repertoires among unrelated individuals. The study used seven to nine infant thymus samples plus four related peripheral blood samples to characterize TCR alpha and beta repertoires. The infant donors were roughly 7 to 250 days old, and the cohort included over five males and a couple of females. After being mechanically released from the tissue, thymocytes were kept at -70 degrees C in pellets of about 9-34 million cells. Genomic DNA was extracted from frozen cell pellets with a QIAsymphony instrument. Using the immunoSEQ multiplex PCR assay, the TCRB and TCRAD loci were amplified from a standardized quantity of quality-controlled genomic DNA. The amplicons spanned the V(D)J region and were long enough to cover the CDR3 and allow V and J genes to be identified. The commercial immunoSEQ service was used to sequence amplicons on an Illumina platform. Corrections for primer bias and sequencing errors followed previously described methods, while TCRAD and TCRB definitions were based on the IMGT database. Repertoires were analysed with immunoSEQ Analyzer 3.0 and VDJTools, covering basic statistics, V/J segment usage, diversity estimates, rarefaction and pairwise overlap. Diversity was estimated using the Chao1, ChaoE, Efron-Thisted, Shannon and inverse Simpson indices, and was also estimated on datasets down-sampled to the size of the smallest sample. Repertoire overlap was determined by strict matching of CDR3 nucleotide sequence, V gene and J gene, and Jaccard-based multidimensional scaling clustering was applied. On average, thymus samples yielded roughly 800,000 unique TCRB clonotypes, whereas blood samples yielded around 88,000.

The origin of this receptor is a girl under three years old with a congenital heart defect. Donor details come from another sample of the same person, matched by shared clones. The specimen was thymocytes.

The DNA reads TGTGCCAGCGCTAGCGCGGCTCGTTACAATGAGCAGTTCTTC. Translated, this gives CASASAARYNEQFF. The chain uses TRBV14 and TRBJ2-1; the D gene is perhaps TRBD2, on 6 matching bases. Cut back by 8 bases and 4 bases, the V and J ends lie 15 bases apart. CDR1 and CDR2 were assigned from the germline V gene as SGHDN and FVKESK. Counted from cysteine to phenylalanine, this CDR3 has 14 amino acids. Only the CDR3 portion is preserved as DNA: 42 bases, with reading frame beginning at the first base.